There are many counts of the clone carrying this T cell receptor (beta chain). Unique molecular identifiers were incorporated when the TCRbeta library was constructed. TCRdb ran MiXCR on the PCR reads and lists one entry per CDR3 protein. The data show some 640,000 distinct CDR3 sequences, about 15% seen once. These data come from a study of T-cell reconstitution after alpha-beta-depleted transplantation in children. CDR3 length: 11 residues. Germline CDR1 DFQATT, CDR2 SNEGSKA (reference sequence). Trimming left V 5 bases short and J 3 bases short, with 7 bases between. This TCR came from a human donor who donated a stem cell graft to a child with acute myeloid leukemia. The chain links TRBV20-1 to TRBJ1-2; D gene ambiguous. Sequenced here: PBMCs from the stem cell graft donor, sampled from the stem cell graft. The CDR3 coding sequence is TGCAGTGCTGCACATGACTATGGCTACACCTTC. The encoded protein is CSAAHDYGYTF.